This is a list of T cell receptor beta chains from one sample in a study of identical twins. Via MiXCR, TCRdb re-called the 5' RACE reads, giving one row per CDR3 protein. The repertoire includes around 240,000 distinct CDR3 sequences, about 7% of them detected once, and 3.5% to 4% sits in the top ten. These data are also associated with another study on yellow fever vaccine responses in identical twins.

The sequenced sample consisted of memory (CD45RO+) T cells sorted from blood. These receptors were taken from a woman under 30 in good health. CDR3s include the opening cysteine and the closing phenylalanine or tryptophan. The D gene is left open where the match is weak. Only part of the rows carry a size: once, few, many, or a class if the clone is expanded.

TRBJ2-3 TRBV20-1 few TRBD1 CSAPTTGIITDTQYF TGCAGTGCTCCGACGACAGGGATAATTACAGATACGCAGTATTTT
TRBJ2-7 TRBV7-9 many TRBD1 CASSPRQGNNEQYF TGTGCCAGCAGCCCGAGACAGGGTAACAACGAGCAGTACTTC
TRBJ2-7 TRBV11-3 few - CASSLTAGSYEQYF TGTGCCAGCAGCTTAACCGCGGGCTCCTACGAGCAGTACTTC
TRBJ2-5 TRBV11-1 - TRBD2 CASSSIAASGIQETQYF TGTGCCAGCAGCTCTATCGCGGCTAGCGGGATACAAGAGACCCAGTACTTC
TRBJ2-5 TRBV12-3/TRBV12-4 many - CASTLGETQYF TGTGCCAGCACCCTAGGGGAGACCCAGTACTTC
TRBJ1-2 TRBV12-3/TRBV12-4 few - CASSNTNYGYTF TGTGCCAGCAGTAACACTAACTATGGCTACACCTTC
TRBJ2-5 TRBV11-2 - - CASSFSPNAQETQYF TGTGCCAGCAGCTTTAGCCCGAATGCTCAGGAGACCCAGTACTTC
TRBJ1-2 TRBV6-1 few - CASSDAGAGHGYTF TGTGCCAGCAGTGACGCTGGGGCGGGTCATGGCTACACCTTC
TRBJ2-7 TRBV5-1 many TRBD2 CASSLVLAGDEQYF TGCGCCAGCAGCTTGGTACTAGCGGGAGACGAGCAGTACTTC
TRBJ2-2 TRBV12-3/TRBV12-4 many - CASTVTGELFF TGTGCCAGCACGGTGACCGGGGAGCTGTTTTTT
TRBJ2-2 TRBV5-6 - - CASGFGPIGELFF TGTGCCAGCGGCTTCGGGCCCATCGGGGAGCTGTTTTTT
TRBJ1-4 TRBV5-1 many - CASTPGGTGNEKLFF TGCGCCAGCACCCCGGGGGGGACGGGGAATGAAAAACTGTTTTTT
TRBJ1-2 TRBV20-1 many - CSASHGGNYGYTF TGCAGTGCTAGTCACGGGGGAAACTATGGCTACACCTTC
TRBJ2-6 TRBV21-1 - - CASSKGDRPGANVLTF TGTGCCAGCAGCAAAGGGGACAGGCCTGGGGCCAACGTCCTGACTTTC
TRBJ2-1 TRBV20-1 - - CSAAPGTSSSNEQFF TGCAGTGCTGCCCCCGGGACTTCGTCGTCCAATGAGCAGTTCTTC
TRBJ2-1 TRBV7-9 few TRBD2 CASSKGGSGSRDEQFF TGTGCCAGCAGCAAAGGGGGTAGCGGGAGTAGGGATGAGCAGTTCTTC
TRBJ2-5 TRBV9 - TRBD2 CASSEGLADQETQYF TGTGCCAGCAGCGAGGGACTAGCAGACCAAGAGACCCAGTACTTC
TRBJ2-7 TRBV10-1 many - CASSEGQSESSYEQYF TGCGCCAGCAGTGAAGGGCAGTCCGAATCCTCCTACGAGCAGTACTTC
TRBJ2-5 TRBV20-1 - TRBD2 CSARDSGRALTYQETQYF TGCAGTGCTAGAGATAGTGGGAGGGCCTTGACTTACCAAGAGACCCAGTACTTC
TRBJ2-3 TRBV3-1 - - CASSQVSGVSTDTQYF TGTGCCAGCAGCCAAGTCTCGGGGGTTAGCACAGATACGCAGTATTTT
TRBJ2-3 TRBV7-2 - TRBD2 CASRDPVLAGRLRYF TGTGCCAGCAGGGATCCGGTCCTAGCGGGACGTCTTAGGTATTTT
TRBJ2-7 TRBV15 - - CATSRWGIYEQYF TGTGCCACCAGCCGTTGGGGGATTTACGAGCAGTACTTC
TRBJ1-5 TRBV6-1 few - CASSDGEPHKPQHF TGTGCCAGCAGTGATGGAGAGCCTCACAAGCCCCAGCATTTT
TRBJ2-1 TRBV28 few TRBD2 CASSPSVAGGNEQFF TGTGCCAGCAGTCCTTCAGTAGCGGGAGGGAATGAGCAGTTCTTC
TRBJ2-4 TRBV7-8 many TRBD1 CATSTGGWNIQYF TGTGCCACCTCGACAGGGGGCTGGAACATTCAGTACTTC
TRBJ2-2 TRBV18 few TRBD2 CASSTGLANTGELFF TGTGCCAGCTCAACGGGACTAGCGAACACCGGGGAGCTGTTTTTT
TRBJ2-2 TRBV6-2/TRBV6-3 few TRBD2 CASSYAAGITGELFF TGTGCCAGCAGTTACGCAGCGGGGATCACCGGGGAGCTGTTTTTT
TRBJ2-3 TRBV5-6 few - CASSLLNREDTQYF TGTGCCAGCAGCTTGTTAAACAGGGAAGATACGCAGTATTTT
TRBJ1-1 TRBV12-3/TRBV12-4 many - CASTWGGRTEAFF TGTGCCAGCACCTGGGGGGGAAGGACTGAAGCTTTCTTT
TRBJ2-2 TRBV7-9 many TRBD2 CASSSPSSGTIGELFF TGTGCCAGCAGCTCCCCCTCTAGCGGGACTATCGGGGAGCTGTTTTTT
TRBJ2-3 TRBV28 few - CASSLPPTLTDTQYF TGTGCCAGCAGTTTACCCCCTACACTCACAGATACGCAGTATTTT
TRBJ2-1 TRBV24-1 few TRBD2 CATSGVAGPGSYNEQFF TGTGCCACCAGTGGGGTAGCGGGGCCAGGCTCCTACAATGAGCAGTTCTTC
TRBJ2-5 TRBV5-1 few TRBD2 CASSLDGGGVQETQYF TGCGCCAGCAGCTTGGATGGCGGGGGGGTACAAGAGACCCAGTACTTC
TRBJ2-3 TRBV24-1 - TRBD1 CATSGNQQGRPGNTQYF TGTGCCACCAGTGGGAACCAACAGGGGCGACCTGGGAATACGCAGTATTTT
TRBJ2-5 TRBV20-1 - TRBD2 CSAKTGGQETQYF TGCAGTGCCAAAACGGGAGGCCAAGAGACCCAGTACTTC
TRBJ2-1 TRBV11-2 few - CASSLDGSGFYEQFF TGTGCCAGCAGCTTAGATGGGTCAGGGTTCTATGAGCAGTTCTTC
TRBJ2-1 TRBV6-4 - - CASSDSDSPEDEQFF TGTGCCAGCAGTGACTCTGACTCACCTGAGGATGAGCAGTTCTTC
TRBJ2-3 TRBV27 - - CASSPRRWVGGTQAADTQYF TGTGCCAGCAGTCCCAGGCGTTGGGTCGGAGGGACCCAGGCCGCAGATACGCAGTATTTT
TRBJ2-1 TRBV5-4 few - CASSPPGVSYNEQFF TGTGCCAGCAGCCCGCCGGGGGTCTCCTACAATGAGCAGTTCTTC
TRBJ2-7 TRBV5-6 few - CASSLGGVATYEQYF TGTGCCAGCAGCTTGGGGGGAGTGGCCACCTACGAGCAGTACTTC
TRBJ2-6 TRBV18 many - CASSPGGVYRSGANVLTF TGTGCCAGCTCACCAGGAGGGGTTTATAGGTCTGGGGCCAACGTCCTGACTTTC
TRBJ2-2 TRBV5-1 few TRBD1 CASSAKTGPGELFF TGCGCCAGCAGCGCTAAGACAGGGCCCGGGGAGCTGTTTTTT
TRBJ2-1 TRBV29-1 few TRBD2 CSVEGLALSEQFF TGCAGCGTTGAGGGACTAGCTCTATCTGAGCAGTTCTTC
TRBJ2-1 TRBV29-1 few - CSTGKLYSYNEQFF TGCAGCACTGGGAAACTCTACTCCTACAATGAGCAGTTCTTC
TRBJ2-2 TRBV28 few TRBD2 CASSLLTSGSNTGELFF TGTGCCAGCAGTTTATTAACTAGCGGGAGTAACACCGGGGAGCTGTTTTTT
TRBJ1-2 TRBV20-1 many TRBD1 CSATTGTGVLSGYTF TGCAGTGCTACTACCGGGACAGGGGTCCTCTCCGGCTACACCTTC